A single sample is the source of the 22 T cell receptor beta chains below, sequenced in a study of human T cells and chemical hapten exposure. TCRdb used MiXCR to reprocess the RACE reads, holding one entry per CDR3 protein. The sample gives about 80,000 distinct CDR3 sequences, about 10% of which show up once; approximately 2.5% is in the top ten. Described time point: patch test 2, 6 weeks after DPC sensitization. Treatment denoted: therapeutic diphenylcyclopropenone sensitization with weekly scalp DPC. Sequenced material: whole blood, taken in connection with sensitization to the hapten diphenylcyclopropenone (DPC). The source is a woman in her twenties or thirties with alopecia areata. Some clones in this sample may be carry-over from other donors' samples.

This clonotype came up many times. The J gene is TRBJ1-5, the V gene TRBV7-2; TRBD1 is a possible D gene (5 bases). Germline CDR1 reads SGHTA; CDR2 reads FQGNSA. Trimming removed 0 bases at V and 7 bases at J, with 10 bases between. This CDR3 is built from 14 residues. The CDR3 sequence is CASSLALRGQPQHF. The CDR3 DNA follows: TGTGCCAGCAGCTTAGCCCTGAGGGGCCAGCCCCAGCATTTT.

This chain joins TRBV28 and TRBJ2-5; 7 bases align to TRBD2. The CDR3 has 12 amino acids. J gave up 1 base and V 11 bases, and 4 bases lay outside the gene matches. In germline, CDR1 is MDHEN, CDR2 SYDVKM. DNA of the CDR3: TGTGCCGCCTGGGGGGGCCAAGAGACCCAGTACTTC. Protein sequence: CAAWGGQETQYF. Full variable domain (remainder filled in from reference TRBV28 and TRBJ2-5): DVKVTQSSRYLVKRTGEKVFLECVQDMDHENMFWYRQDPGLGLRLIYFSYDVKMKEKGDIPEGYSVSREKKERFSLILESASTNQTSMYLCAAWGGQETQYFGPGTRLLVL.

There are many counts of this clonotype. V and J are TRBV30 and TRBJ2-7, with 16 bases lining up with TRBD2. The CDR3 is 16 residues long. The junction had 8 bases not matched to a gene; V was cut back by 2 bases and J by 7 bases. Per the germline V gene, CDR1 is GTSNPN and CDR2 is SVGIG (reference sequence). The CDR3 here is CAWSLGLAGGPGEQYF. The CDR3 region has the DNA TGTGCCTGGAGTCTGGGACTAGCGGGAGGGCCTGGGGAGCAGTACTTC.

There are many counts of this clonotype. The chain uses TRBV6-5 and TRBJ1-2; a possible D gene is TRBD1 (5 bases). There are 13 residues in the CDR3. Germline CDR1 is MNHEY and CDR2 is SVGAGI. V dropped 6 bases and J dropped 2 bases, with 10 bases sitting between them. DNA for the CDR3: TGTGCCAGCAGGGCCGACAGAAACTATGGCTACACCTTC. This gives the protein CASRADRNYGYTF.

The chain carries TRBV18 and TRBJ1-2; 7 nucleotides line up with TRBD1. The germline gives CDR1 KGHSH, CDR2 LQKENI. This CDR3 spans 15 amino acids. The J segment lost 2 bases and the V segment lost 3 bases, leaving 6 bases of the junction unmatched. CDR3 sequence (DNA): TGTGCCAGCTCACCGGATTTGGGACAGAACTATGGCTACACCTTC. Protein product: CASSPDLGQNYGYTF.

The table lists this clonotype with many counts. The CDR3 sequence: CASSPRTAPYEQYF. Written as DNA, the CDR3 is TGTGCCAGCAGCCCGCGGACGGCCCCCTACGAGCAGTACTTC. This chain joins TRBV7-9 and TRBJ2-7; D uncertain. This CDR3 contains 14 residues. Germline V CDR1 and CDR2: SEHNR, FQNEAQ (reference sequence). Trimming shortened V by 5 bases and J by 2 bases, and 13 bases separated the two germline ends.

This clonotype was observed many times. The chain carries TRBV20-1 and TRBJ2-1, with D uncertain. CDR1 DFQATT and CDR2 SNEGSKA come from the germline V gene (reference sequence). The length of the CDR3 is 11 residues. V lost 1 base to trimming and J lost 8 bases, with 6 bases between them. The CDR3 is CSARGTDEQFF. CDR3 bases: TGCAGTGCTAGAGGGACGGATGAGCAGTTCTTC.

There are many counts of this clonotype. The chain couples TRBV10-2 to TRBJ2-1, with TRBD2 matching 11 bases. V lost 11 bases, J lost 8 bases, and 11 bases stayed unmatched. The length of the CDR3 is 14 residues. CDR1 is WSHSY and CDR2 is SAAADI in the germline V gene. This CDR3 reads CACATSGNSYEQFF. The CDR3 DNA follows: TGCGCCTGCGCGACTAGCGGGAATTCTTATGAGCAGTTCTTC.

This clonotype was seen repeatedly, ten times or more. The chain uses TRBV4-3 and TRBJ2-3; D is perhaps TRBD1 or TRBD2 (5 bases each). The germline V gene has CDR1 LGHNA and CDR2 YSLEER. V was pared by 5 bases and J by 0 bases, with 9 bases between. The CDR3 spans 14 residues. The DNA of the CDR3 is TGCGCCAGCAGCGCAGGGACGAGCACAGATACGCAGTATTTT. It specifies CASSAGTSTDTQYF.

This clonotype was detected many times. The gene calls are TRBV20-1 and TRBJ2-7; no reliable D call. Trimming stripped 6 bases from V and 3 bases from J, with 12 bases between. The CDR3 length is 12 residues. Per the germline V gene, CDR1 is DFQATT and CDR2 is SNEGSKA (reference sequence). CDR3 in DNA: TGCAGTGCCCAAAGGGTGGTCTACGAGCAGTACTTC. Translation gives CSAQRVVYEQYF.

The CDR3 is CASSSHRTGGDLFF. DNA of the CDR3: TGTGCCAGCAGCTCACATCGGACAGGGGGCGATCTATTCTTC. The chain links TRBV7-2 to TRBJ2-1; 11 positions match TRBD1. This CDR3 contains 14 residues. CDR1 and CDR2 (germline): SGHTA, FQGNSA. V lost 4 bases, J lost 16 bases, and 12 bases stayed unmatched.

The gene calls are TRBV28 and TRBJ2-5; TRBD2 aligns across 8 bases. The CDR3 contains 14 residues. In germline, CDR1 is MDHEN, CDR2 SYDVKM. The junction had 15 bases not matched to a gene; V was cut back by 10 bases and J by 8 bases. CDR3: CATSTPGGKTTQYF. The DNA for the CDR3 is TGTGCCACCTCCACTCCGGGGGGGAAGACCACCCAGTACTTC. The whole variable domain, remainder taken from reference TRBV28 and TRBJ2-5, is DVKVTQSSRYLVKRTGEKVFLECVQDMDHENMFWYRQDPGLGLRLIYFSYDVKMKEKGDIPEGYSVSREKKERFSLILESASTNQTSMYLCATSTPGGKTTQYFGPGTRLLVL.

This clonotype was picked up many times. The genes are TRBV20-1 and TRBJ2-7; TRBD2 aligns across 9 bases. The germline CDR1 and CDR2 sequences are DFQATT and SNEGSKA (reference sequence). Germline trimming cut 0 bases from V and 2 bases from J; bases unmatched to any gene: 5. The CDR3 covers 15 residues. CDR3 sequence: CSARDPGLAAYEQYF. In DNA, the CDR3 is TGCAGTGCTAGAGACCCGGGACTAGCTGCCTACGAGCAGTACTTC.

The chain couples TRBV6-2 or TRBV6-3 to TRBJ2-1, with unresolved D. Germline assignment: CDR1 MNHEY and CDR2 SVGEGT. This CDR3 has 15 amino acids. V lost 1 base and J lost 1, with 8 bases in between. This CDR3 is CASSYLLESYNEQFF. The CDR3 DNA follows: TGTGCCAGCAGTTACTTGTTGGAGTCCTACAATGAGCAGTTCTTC.

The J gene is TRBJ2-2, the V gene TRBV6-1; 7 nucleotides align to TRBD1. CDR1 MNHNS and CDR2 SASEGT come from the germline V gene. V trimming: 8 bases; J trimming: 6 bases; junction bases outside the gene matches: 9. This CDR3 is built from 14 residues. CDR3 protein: CASYLTGLAGELFF. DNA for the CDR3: TGTGCCAGCTACTTGACAGGGTTAGCCGGGGAGCTGTTTTTT.

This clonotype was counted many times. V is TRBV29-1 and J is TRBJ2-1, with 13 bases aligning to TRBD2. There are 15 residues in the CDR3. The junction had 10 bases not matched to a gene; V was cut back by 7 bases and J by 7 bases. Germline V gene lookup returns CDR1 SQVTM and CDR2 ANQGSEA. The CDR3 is CSAQILAGGSNEQFF. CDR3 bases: TGCAGCGCCCAGATACTAGCGGGGGGGAGTAATGAGCAGTTCTTC.

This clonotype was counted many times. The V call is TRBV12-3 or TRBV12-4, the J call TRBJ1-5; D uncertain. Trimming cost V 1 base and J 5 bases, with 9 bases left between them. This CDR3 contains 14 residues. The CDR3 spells CASSLDTPDQPQHF. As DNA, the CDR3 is TGTGCCAGCAGTTTAGATACACCGGATCAGCCCCAGCATTTT.

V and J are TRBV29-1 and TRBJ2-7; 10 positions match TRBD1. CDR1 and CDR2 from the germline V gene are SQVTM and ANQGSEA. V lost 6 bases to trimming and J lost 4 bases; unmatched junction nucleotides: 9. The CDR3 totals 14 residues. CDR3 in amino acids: CSVIGQGVIYEQYF. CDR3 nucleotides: TGCAGCGTGATCGGACAGGGGGTGATTTACGAGCAGTACTTC.

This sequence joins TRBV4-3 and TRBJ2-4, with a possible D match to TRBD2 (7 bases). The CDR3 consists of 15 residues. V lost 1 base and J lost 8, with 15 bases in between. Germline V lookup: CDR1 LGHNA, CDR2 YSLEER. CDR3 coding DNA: TGCGCCAGCAGCCAAGCTGCGGGGGCCTGGGACATTCAGTACTTC. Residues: CASSQAAGAWDIQYF.

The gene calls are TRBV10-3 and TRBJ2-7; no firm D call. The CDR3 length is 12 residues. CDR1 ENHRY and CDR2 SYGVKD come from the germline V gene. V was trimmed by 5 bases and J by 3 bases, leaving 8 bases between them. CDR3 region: CAISLDLYEQYF. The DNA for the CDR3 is TGTGCCATCAGTTTGGATCTCTACGAGCAGTACTTC.

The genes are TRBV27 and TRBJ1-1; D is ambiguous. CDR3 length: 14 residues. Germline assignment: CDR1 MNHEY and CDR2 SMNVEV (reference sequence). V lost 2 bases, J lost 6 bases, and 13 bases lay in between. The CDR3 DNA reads TGTGCCAGCAGTTTAATCCCGGAGAGGGCTGAAGCTTTCTTT. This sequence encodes CASSLIPERAEAFF.

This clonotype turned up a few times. The chain's CDR3 is CATSDSGPISGNTIYF. The CDR3 nucleotides are TGTGCCACCAGTGATTCTGGTCCTATCTCTGGAAACACCATATATTTT. The V and J genes are TRBV24-1 and TRBJ1-3; D not certain. The CDR3 has 16 amino acids. V was cut by 2 bases and J by 0 bases, with 10 bases left in between. Germline values: CDR1 KGHDR, CDR2 SFDVKD.